The following is a T cell receptor (beta chain) sequence with its context. Original data processing: Amplifying reference gene primers gave estimates of nucleated cell counts. This table comes from immunoSEQ multiplex PCR, and its TCRdb copy is limited to in-frame clones, with some not included. The V and J calls and clone size come from that table; D and trimming were worked out from the DNA. This table has about 120,000 clones, approximately 87% appearing once. With 8 bases removed from V and 6 bases from J, the gap between germline ends came to 16 bases. This CDR3 spans 13 amino acids. The germline CDR1 and CDR2 sequences are SQVTM and ANQGSEA. The data originate from a study of blood T cell repertoires in COVID-19. Background on the study: Samples taken during acute and convalescent COVID-19 were collected in the United States, Italy and Spain. The cDNA or gDNA used as material had been derived from T cells, B-cell-depleted T cells, or PBMCs.

This clonotype was sampled from a woman in her 70s with acute or convalescent COVID-19. The V call is TRBV29-1, the J call TRBJ2-2, with D hard to call. The sample taken for sequencing was peripheral blood. DNA for the CDR3: TGCAGCTACTCTTTGTGGGCCTCCGGGGAGCTGTTTTTT. As protein: CSYSLWASGELFF.